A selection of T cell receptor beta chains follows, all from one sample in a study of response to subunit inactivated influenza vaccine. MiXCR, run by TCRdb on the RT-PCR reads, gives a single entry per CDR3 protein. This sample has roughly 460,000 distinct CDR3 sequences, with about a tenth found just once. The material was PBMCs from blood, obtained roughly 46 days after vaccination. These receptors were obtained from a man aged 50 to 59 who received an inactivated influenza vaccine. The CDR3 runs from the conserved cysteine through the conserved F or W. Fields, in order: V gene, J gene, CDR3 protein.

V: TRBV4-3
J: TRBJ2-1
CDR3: CASSQDLGLQPNEQFF

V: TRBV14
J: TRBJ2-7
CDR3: CASSPAHGTIFSYEQYF

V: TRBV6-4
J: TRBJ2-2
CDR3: CASSGQTGELFF

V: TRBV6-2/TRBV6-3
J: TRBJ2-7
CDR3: CASSYLGGSYEQYF

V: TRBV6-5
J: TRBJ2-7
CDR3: CASKGISYEQYF

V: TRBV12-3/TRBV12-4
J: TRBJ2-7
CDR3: CASAMGGGEQYF

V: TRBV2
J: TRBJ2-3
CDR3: CASSSLGTPVSTDTQYF

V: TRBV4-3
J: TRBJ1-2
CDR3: CASSQDPRRGYTF

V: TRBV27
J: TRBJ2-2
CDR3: CASSYRSTGELFF

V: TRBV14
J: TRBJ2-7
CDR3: CASSQGTVQNEQYF

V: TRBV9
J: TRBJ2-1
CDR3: CASSPQGSLAYNEQFF

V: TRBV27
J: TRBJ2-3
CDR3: CASSYHPVMNTQYF

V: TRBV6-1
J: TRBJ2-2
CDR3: CASRRGNTGELFF

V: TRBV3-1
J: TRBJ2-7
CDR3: CASSQDLSFGPLYF

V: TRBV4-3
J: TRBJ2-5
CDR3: CASSQDPQGKETQYF

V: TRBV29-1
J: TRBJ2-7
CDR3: CSVGGGTYEQYF

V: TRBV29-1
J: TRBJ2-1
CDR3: CSAPGQGNNEQFF

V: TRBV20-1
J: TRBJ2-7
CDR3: CCAAALAVPSYEQYF

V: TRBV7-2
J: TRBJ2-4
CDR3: CASSLGGRASIQYF